This TCR beta chain was captured in a study of CD8+CD57+ T cells in acquired aplastic anemia. Study in general: Sorted cells (CD4+ and CD8+) yielded DNA amounts that averaged around 3.5 ug.

There are a few counts of this clonotype. No antigen is known for it. Trimming left V 0 bases short and J 3 bases short, with 6 bases between. This CDR3 has 13 amino acids. CDR1 and CDR2 (germline): SGHVS, FNYEAQ. Whole-study findings and limits: It was found that more than 25 CD8+ CDR3 sequences were shared between patients and controls. Between patients and controls, CD8+ Simpson's diversity did not vary significantly.

The template used for profiling TCR beta VDJ and CDR3 was genomic DNA. TCRdb reanalysed the reads using MiXCR and keeps one entry per CDR3 protein. Among 250,000 to 300,000 distinct CDR3 sequences, roughly 50% were seen once, and the ten largest hold 7.5% to 9%. J is TRBJ2-7 and V is TRBV7-6; D is unresolved. The sequence was collected from a human donor with severe aplastic anemia or a healthy control (not recorded which). Sequences were obtained from sorted CD4+, CD8+, or CD8+CD57+ T cells (not recorded which) from PBMCs. Written as DNA, the CDR3 is TGTGCCAGCAGCTTAGCCAGTTTCTACGAGCAGTACTTC. Protein product: CASSLASFYEQYF.